These T cell receptor beta chains were read from a single sample in a study of CD8 T cells in Susac syndrome. MiXCR was run by TCRdb on the immunoSEQ multiplex PCR reads, yielding one entry per CDR3 protein. The sample includes over 150,000 distinct CDR3 sequences, about 95% seen only once; the top ten take around 0.085%. The specimen was CD4+ T cells from PBMCs. The receptors were gathered from a human donor with multiple sclerosis. Each CDR3 is given with its conserved first and last residue. The order of the fields is V gene, clone size, J gene, D gene, CDR3 protein, CDR3 DNA. The D gene is left open where the match is weak. The size field is filled for only some rows; it gives once, few, many or a size class.

TRBV12-5,NA,TRBJ1-2,NA,CASGLGYGYTF,TGTGCTAGTGGTTTGGGATATGGCTACACCTTC
TRBV24-1,NA,TRBJ2-1,NA,CATSGQANEQFF,TGTGCCACCAGTGGTCAGGCCAATGAGCAGTTCTTC
TRBV2,NA,TRBJ2-2,NA,CASSARTYESGELFF,TGTGCCAGCAGTGCTCGGACCTACGAGTCCGGGGAGCTGTTTTTT
TRBV7-7,few,TRBJ2-5,NA,CASSSSETQYF,TGTGCTAGCAGCTCCAGCGAGACCCAGTACTTC
TRBV12-3/TRBV12-4,NA,TRBJ2-1,NA,CASRQGAAMGTYNEQFF,TGTGCCAGCAGACAAGGGGCAGCGATGGGGACCTACAATGAGCAGTTCTTC
TRBV30,NA,TRBJ2-4,NA,CAWTPGGENIQYF,TGTGCCTGGACACCCGGTGGGGAAAACATTCAGTACTTC
TRBV7-3,NA,TRBJ1-1,TRBD1,CASSLPGQVLTEAFF,TGTGCCAGCAGCTTGCCCGGACAGGTTCTCACTGAAGCTTTCTTT
TRBV5-1,NA,TRBJ2-5,NA,CASTPEGSETQYF,TGCGCCAGCACGCCCGAGGGCTCAGAGACCCAGTACTTC
TRBV29-1,once,TRBJ1-2,NA,CSVEDSRRGYTF,TGCAGCGTTGAGGACTCTCGCAGGGGCTACACCTTC
TRBV25-1,NA,TRBJ2-3,NA,CASSEYAQRYTQYF,TGTGCCAGCAGTGAATACGCCCAGCGGTATACGCAGTATTTT
TRBV6-2/TRBV6-3,NA,TRBJ2-3,NA,CAIRTGASTDTQYF,TGTGCCATCAGGACGGGGGCCAGCACAGATACGCAGTATTTT
TRBV7-2,NA,TRBJ2-3,NA,CASSLRLGPDTQYF,TGTGCCAGCAGCCTTAGATTAGGGCCAGATACGCAGTATTTT
TRBV27,NA,TRBJ2-7,TRBD1,CASSEGATREQYF,TGTGCCAGCAGTGAGGGGGCCACGCGCGAGCAGTACTTC
TRBV30,NA,TRBJ2-1,TRBD2,CAWSKLTSGGNEQFF,TGTGCCTGGAGTAAACTGACTAGCGGGGGAAATGAGCAGTTCTTC
TRBV30,NA,TRBJ1-1,TRBD1,CAWTTIRGRVTEAFF,TGTGCCTGGACCACGATCAGGGGGCGCGTCACTGAAGCTTTCTTT
TRBV29-1,once,TRBJ2-7,NA,CSFSSSSYEQYF,TGCAGCTTTTCAAGCAGTTCCTACGAGCAGTACTTC
TRBV5-1,NA,TRBJ2-5,TRBD2,CASSVGTAGGETQYF,TGCGCCAGCAGCGTTGGGACAGCGGGAGGGGAGACCCAGTACTTC
TRBV15,NA,TRBJ2-5,TRBD1,CATSRDGDRGQETQYF,TGTGCCACCAGCAGAGATGGCGACAGGGGACAAGAGACCCAGTACTTC
TRBV5-1,NA,TRBJ2-7,TRBD2,CASSLALTSGYEQYF,TGCGCCAGCAGCTTGGCCCTGACTAGCGGCTACGAGCAGTACTTC
TRBV7-2,NA,TRBJ2-3,NA,CASSLVWSTDTQYF,TGTGCCAGCAGCTTAGTGTGGAGCACAGATACGCAGTATTTT
TRBV18,NA,TRBJ1-5,NA,CASSPGGGMPQHF,TGTGCCAGCTCCCCGGGGGGCGGAATGCCCCAGCATTTT
TRBV3-1,NA,TRBJ1-5,NA,CASSTGPGQPQHF,TGTGCCAGCAGTACAGGGCCCGGACAGCCCCAGCATTTT
TRBV29-1,NA,TRBJ1-5,NA,CSVVEGSNNQPQHF,TGCAGCGTTGTAGAAGGCAGCAACAATCAGCCCCAGCATTTT